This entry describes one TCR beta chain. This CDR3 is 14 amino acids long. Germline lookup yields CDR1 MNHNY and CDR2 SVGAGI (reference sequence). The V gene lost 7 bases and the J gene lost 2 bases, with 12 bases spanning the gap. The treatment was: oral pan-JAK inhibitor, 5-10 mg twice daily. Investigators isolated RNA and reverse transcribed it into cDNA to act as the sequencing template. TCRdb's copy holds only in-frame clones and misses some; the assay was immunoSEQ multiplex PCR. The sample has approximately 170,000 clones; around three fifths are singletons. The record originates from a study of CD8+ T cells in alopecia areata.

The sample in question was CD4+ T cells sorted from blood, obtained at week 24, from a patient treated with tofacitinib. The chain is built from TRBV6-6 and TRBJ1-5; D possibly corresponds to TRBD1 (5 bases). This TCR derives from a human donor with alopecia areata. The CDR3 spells CASTDPGGNQPQHF. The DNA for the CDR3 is TGTGCCAGCACCGACCCGGGGGGCAATCAGCCCCAGCATTTT.